This TCR beta chain stems from a study of post-analysis software for immune sequencing data. Study as a whole: The cohort encompassed relapsing-remitting, secondary progressive and progressive-relapsing multiple sclerosis disease courses. Overall study findings and caveats: Five or six TRBV segments were more frequent in patients than controls; TRBV5-6, TRBV5-1 and TRBV20-1 belonged to this group. F measure grouped same-batch samples tightly together.

The V gene's germline CDR1 is DFQATT and CDR2 SNEGSKA (reference sequence). V was cut by 4 bases and J by 0 bases, with 16 bases left in between. The CDR3 totals 15 residues. This clonotype was seen a few times. The antigen remains undetermined. Built from TCR beta cDNA, the libraries had unique molecular identifiers in them. MiXCR was run by TCRdb on the PCR reads, yielding one entry per CDR3 protein. This sample has approximately 730,000 distinct CDR3 sequences, with 30% found just once. J is TRBJ2-7 and V is TRBV20-1, with D possibly TRBD2 on 5 matching bases. The receptor was isolated from a girl aged 10-17 years with multiple sclerosis. Input material: blood. CDR3 protein: CSATSLERSSYEQYF. In nucleotides, the CDR3 is TGCAGTGCTACCTCGTTGGAGCGGAGCTCCTACGAGCAGTACTTC.